Listed here is a single TCR beta chain. This entry belongs to a study of blood T cell repertoires in COVID-19. Study-wide background: T cells, B-cell-depleted T cells, or PBMCs supplied cDNA or gDNA.

V lost 7 bases to trimming and J lost 3 bases, with 13 bases between them. The CDR3 is 13 residues long. Germline values: CDR1 SNHLY, CDR2 FYNNEI. In terms of age and location, participants ranged from about 18 to 89 years and lived in approximately 24 US areas. Allocation to cohorts depended on clinical history reported by the participants. In the original workflow: Amplification from reference gene primers served as the basis for estimated nucleated cell counts. Clones were sequenced by immunoSEQ multiplex PCR, and TCRdb holds only the in-frame ones, with some missing. Clone size and the V and J calls come from that table; the DNA yielded D and trimming. The table has more than 250,000 clones, around 87% seen once.

This sequence joins TRBV2 and TRBJ2-7, with D possibly TRBD2 on 5 matching bases. The sequencing input was PBMCs or T cells enriched from blood (not recorded which). This TCR was sampled from a woman under 40 who had recovered from COVID-19. The CDR3: CASTRTRGYEQYF. For the CDR3, the DNA is TGTGCCAGCACGCGGACCCGGGGCTACGAGCAGTACTTC.